This T cell receptor beta chain was sequenced in a study of shared clonotypes between healthy human individuals. Study as a whole: A donor's plate count was three for CD4 naive and three for CD4 memory; CD8 naive had two and CD8 memory one.

Study-wide findings and caveats: With a handful of donors compared, around 4.7% of naive CD4 clonotypes were shared.

Details on this clone: Its target is unknown.

The genomic DNA of each subset was split evenly across several immunoSEQ plates. In the source study's methods: Filtering differed since immunoSEQ provided only junctions, with no quality scores. The protocol was immunoSEQ multiplex PCR, while the TCRdb copy is restricted to in-frame clones and leaves out a portion. The V and J calls and the clone size are those of that table, but D and trimming were determined from the DNA. The sample records some 2,500,000 clones, around 93% being singletons. The germline V gene encodes CDR1 LNHDA and CDR2 SQIVND (reference sequence). The CDR3 is 15 amino acids. V gave up 9 bases and J gave up 1 base; unmatched junction bases: 11.

Sequences were obtained from naive CD4+ T cells from PBMCs. Described subset: CD45RA+ positively selected. This receptor was identified in a man between 18 and 29 years old in good health. Some clones in this sample may be carry-over from other donors' samples. V is TRBV19 and J is TRBJ2-7; 8 nucleotides align to TRBD1. Here the CDR3 reads CASRAGTGPSYEQYF. CDR3 in DNA: TGTGCCAGCAGGGCTGGGACAGGCCCTTCCTACGAGCAGTACTTC.